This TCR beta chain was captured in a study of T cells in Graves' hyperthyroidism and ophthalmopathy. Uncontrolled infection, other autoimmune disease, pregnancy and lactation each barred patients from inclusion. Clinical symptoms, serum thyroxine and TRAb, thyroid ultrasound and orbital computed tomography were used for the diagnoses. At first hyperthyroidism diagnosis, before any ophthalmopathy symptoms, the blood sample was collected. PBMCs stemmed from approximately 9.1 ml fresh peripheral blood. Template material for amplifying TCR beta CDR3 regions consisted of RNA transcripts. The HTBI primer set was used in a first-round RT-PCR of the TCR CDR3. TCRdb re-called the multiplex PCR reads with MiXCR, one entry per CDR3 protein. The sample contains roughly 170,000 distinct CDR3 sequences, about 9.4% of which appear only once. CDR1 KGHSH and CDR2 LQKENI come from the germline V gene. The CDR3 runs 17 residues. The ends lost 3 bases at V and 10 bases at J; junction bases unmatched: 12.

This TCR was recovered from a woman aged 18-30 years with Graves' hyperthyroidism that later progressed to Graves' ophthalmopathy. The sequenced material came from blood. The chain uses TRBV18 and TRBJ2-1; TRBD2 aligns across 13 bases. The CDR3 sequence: CASSPPTGLAGVGEQFF. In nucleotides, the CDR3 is TGTGCCAGCTCACCCCCCACTGGACTAGCGGGAGTAGGCGAGCAGTTCTTC.